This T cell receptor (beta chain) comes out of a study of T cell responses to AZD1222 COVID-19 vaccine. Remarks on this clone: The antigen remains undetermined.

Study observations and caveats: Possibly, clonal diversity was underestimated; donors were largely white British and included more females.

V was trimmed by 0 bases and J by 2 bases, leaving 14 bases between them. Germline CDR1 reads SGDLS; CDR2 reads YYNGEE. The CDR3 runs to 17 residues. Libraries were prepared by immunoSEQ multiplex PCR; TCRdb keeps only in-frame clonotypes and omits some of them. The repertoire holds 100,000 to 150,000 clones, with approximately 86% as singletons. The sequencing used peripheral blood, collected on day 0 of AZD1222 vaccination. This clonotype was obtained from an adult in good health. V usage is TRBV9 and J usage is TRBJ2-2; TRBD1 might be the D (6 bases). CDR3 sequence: CASSVAGRGPNTGELFF. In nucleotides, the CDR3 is TGTGCCAGCAGCGTAGCTGGCAGGGGACCTAACACCGGGGAGCTGTTTTTT. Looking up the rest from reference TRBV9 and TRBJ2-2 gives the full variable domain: DSGVTQTPKHLITATGQRVTLRCSPRSGDLSVYWYQQSLDQGLQFLIQYYNGEERAKGNILERFSAQQFPDLHSELNLSSLELGDSALYFCASSVAGRGPNTGELFFGEGSRLTVL.